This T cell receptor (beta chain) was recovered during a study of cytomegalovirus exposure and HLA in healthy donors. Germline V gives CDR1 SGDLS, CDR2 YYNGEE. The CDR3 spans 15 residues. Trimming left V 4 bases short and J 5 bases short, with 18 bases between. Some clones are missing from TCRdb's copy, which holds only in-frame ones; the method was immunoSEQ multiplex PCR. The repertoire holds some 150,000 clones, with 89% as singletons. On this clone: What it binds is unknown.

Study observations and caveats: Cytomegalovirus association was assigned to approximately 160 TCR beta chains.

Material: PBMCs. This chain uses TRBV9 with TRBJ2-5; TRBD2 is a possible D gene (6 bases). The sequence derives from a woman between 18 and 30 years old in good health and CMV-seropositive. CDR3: CASSPRGLPGETQYF. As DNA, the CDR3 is TGTGCCAGCAGCCCCCGGGGACTCCCCGGGGAGACCCAGTACTTC. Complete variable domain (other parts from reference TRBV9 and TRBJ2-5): DSGVTQTPKHLITATGQRVTLRCSPRSGDLSVYWYQQSLDQGLQFLIQYYNGEERAKGNILERFSAQQFPDLHSELNLSSLELGDSALYFCASSPRGLPGETQYFGPGTRLLVL.